This T cell receptor (beta chain) was obtained from a study of cytomegalovirus exposure and HLA in healthy donors. Trimming left V 4 bases short and J 3 bases short, with 13 bases between. CDR1 MNHNY and CDR2 SVGAGI come from the germline V gene (reference sequence). The CDR3 totals 15 residues. It was with 60 Vbeta and 13 Jbeta primers that the PCR ran. Produced via immunoSEQ multiplex PCR; TCRdb's table is partial and in-frame only. The table for this sample gives about 46,000 clones. Study outcomes and limitations: 164 TCR beta chains were listed as cytomegalovirus-associated. It was in a later analysis that TCR association rates were seen to vary by HLA locus, highest for DRB1 and lowest for HLA-C. A reported reduction in N-insertions relative to the roughly 710-donor mean was seen in an Asian-associated ancestry cluster in a later analysis.

Notes on this clone: Its antigen is undetermined.

The gene calls are TRBV6-6 and TRBJ1-3, with D perhaps TRBD1 (6 bases). Sequences were obtained from PBMCs. This TCR was sampled from a woman between 40 and 50 years old in good health and CMV-seronegative. The CDR3 region has the DNA TGTGCCAGCAGTTCCGTCACAGGGATTGGAAACACCATATATTTT. Its translation is CASSSVTGIGNTIYF.